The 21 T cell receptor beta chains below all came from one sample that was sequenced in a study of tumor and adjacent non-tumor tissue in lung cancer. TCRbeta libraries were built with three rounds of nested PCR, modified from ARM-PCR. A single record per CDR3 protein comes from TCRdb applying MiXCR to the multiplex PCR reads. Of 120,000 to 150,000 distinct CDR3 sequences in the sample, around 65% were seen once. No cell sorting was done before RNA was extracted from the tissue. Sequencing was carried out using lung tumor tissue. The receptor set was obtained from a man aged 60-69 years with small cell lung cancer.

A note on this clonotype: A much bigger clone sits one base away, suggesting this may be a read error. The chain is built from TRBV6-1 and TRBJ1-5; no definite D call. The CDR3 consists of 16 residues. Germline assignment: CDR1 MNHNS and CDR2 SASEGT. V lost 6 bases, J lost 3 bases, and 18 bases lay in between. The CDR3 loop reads CASRSSTMHNNQPQHF. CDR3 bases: TGTGCCAGCAGATCTTCGACAATGCATAACAATCAGCCCCAGCATTTT.

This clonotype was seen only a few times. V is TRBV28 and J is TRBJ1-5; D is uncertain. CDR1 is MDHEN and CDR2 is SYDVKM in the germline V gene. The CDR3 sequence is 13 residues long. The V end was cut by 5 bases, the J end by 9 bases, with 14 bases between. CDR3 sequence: CASSNPRPGPQHF. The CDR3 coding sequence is TGTGCCAGCAGTAACCCGCGACCGGGGCCCCAGCATTTT.

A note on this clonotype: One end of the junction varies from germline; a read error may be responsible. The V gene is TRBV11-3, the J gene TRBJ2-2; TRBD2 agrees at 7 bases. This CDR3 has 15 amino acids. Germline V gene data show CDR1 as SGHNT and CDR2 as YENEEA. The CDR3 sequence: CASSLGVAGSGELCF. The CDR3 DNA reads TGTGCCAGCAGCTTAGGGGTAGCGGGCTCCGGGGAGCTGTGTTTT.

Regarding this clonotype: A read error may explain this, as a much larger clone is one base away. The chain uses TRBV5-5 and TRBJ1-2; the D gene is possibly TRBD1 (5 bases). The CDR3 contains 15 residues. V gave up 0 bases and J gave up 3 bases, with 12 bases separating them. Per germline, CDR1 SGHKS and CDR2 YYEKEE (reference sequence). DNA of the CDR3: TGTGCCAGCAGCTTGGATCACCCGGGGGACTATGGCTACACCTTC. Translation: CASSLDHPGDYGYTF.

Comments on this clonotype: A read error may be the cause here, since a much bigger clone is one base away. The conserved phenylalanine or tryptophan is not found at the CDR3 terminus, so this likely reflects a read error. This CDR3 reads CASSQGGNGATNEQFL. The CDR3 DNA reads as TGCGCCAGCAGCCAAGGCGGAAATGGAGCCACCAATGAGCAGTTCCTC. The gene calls are TRBV4-1 and TRBJ2-1, with D uncertain. This CDR3 has 16 residues. Deletions cut 1 base from V and 6 bases from J, with 16 bases between. CDR1 and CDR2 (germline): MGHRA, YSYEKL.

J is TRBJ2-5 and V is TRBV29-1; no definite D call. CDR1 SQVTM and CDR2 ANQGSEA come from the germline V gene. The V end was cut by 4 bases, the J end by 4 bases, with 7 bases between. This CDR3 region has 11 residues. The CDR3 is CSVGVGETQYF. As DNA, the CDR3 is TGCAGCGTTGGGGTTGGAGAGACCCAGTACTTC.

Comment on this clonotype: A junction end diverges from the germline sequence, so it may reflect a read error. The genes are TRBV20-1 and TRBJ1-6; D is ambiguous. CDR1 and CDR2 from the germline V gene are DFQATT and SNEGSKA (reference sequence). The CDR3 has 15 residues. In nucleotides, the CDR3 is TGCAGTGCTAGAGATCCGGGAGCGGAATCTTCACCCATCCACTTT. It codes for CSARDPGAESSPIHF.

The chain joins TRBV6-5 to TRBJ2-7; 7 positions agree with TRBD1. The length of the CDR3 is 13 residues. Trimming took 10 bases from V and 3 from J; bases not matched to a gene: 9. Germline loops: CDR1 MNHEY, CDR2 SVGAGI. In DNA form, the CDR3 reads TGTGCCATCAACCGACAGGGATGCTACGAGCAGTACTTC. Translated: CAINRQGCYEQYF.

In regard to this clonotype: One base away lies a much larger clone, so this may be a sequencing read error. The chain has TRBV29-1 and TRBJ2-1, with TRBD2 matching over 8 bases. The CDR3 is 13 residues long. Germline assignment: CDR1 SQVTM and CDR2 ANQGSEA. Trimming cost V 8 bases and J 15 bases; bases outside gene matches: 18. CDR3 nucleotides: TGCAGCATCACCACCCGGACTAGCTCACGTACGTTCTTC. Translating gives CSITTRTSSRTFF.

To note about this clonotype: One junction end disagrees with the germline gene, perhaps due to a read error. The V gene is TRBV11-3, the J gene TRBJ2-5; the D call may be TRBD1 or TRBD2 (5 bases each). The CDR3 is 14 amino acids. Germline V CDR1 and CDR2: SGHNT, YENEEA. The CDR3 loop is CANSLSDGAQTQYF. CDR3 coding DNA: TGTGCCAACAGCTTATCCGACGGGGCGCAGACCCAGTACTTC.

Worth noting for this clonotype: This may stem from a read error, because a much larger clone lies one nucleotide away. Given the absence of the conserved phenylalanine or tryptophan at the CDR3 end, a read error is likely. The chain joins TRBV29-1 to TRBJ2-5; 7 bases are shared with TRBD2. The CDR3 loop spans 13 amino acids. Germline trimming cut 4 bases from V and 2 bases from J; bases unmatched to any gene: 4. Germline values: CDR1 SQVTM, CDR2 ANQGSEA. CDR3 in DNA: TGCAGCGTTGCGGTGGGGGGGCAAGAGACCCAGTACTTA. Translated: CSVAVGGQETQYL.

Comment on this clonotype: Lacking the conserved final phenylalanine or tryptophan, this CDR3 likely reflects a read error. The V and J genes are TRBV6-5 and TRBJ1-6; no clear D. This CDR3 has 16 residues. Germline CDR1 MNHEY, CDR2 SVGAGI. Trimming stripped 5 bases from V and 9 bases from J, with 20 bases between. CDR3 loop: CASSATRAVVGSPLHL. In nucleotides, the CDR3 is TGTGCCAGCAGTGCCACTCGGGCAGTAGTGGGTTCACCCCTCCACTTA.

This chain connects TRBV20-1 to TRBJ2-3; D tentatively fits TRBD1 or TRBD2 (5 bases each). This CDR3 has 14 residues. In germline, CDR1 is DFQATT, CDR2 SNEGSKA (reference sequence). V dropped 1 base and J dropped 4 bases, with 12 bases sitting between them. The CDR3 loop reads CSARVITGPDTQYF. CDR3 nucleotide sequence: TGCAGTGCTAGAGTTATAACGGGGCCAGATACGCAGTATTTT.

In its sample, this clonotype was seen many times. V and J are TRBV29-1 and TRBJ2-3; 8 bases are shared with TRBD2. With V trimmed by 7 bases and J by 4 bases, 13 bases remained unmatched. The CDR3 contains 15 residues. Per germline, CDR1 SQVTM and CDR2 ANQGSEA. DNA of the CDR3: TGCAGCGCCGCCCATAGCGGGATTTACGCAGATACGCAGTATTTT. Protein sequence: CSAAHSGIYADTQYF.

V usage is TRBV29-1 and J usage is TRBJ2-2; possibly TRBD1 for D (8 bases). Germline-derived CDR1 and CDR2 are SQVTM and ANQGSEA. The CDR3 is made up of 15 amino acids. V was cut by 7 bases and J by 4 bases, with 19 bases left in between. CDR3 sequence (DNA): TGCAGCGCGGAACAGGGGGGGCGGGGCACCGGGGAGCTGTTTTTT. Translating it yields CSAEQGGRGTGELFF.

Written as DNA, the CDR3 is TGTGCCAGCAGCAATGGACGGCAGGGGCGAAACTATGGCTACACCTTC. Its translation is CASSNGRQGRNYGYTF. The genes are TRBV5-4 and TRBJ1-2; D is possibly TRBD1 (6 bases). CDR3 length: 16 residues. The germline V gene encodes CDR1 SGHNT and CDR2 YYREEE (reference sequence). V was trimmed by 4 bases and J by 2 bases, leaving 18 bases between them.

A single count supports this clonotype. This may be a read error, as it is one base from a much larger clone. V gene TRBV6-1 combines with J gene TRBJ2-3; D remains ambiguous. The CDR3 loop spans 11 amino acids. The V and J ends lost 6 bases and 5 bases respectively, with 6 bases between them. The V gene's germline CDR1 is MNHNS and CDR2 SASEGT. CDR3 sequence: CASRWVDTQYF. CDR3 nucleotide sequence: TGTGCCAGCAGGTGGGTAGATACGCAGTATTTT.

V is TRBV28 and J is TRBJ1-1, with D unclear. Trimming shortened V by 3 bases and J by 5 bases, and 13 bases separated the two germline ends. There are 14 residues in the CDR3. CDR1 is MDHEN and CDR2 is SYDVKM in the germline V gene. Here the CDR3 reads CASSLSRLGTEAFF. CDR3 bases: TGTGCCAGCAGTTTGTCAAGGTTGGGTACTGAAGCTTTCTTT. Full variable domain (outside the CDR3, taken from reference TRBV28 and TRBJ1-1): DVKVTQSSRYLVKRTGEKVFLECVQDMDHENMFWYRQDPGLGLRLIYFSYDVKMKEKGDIPEGYSVSREKKERFSLILESASTNQTSMYLCASSLSRLGTEAFFGQGTRLTVV.

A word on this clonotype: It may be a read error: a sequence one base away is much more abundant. The CDR3 DNA reads TGTGCCTGGGACACGGGCTCCTACAATGAGCAGTTCTTC. Translating gives CAWDTGSYNEQFF. The chain combines TRBV30 with TRBJ2-1; D gene ambiguous. The CDR3 is 13 amino acids. Per germline, CDR1 GTSNPN and CDR2 SVGIG (reference sequence). V dropped 5 bases and J dropped 0 bases, with 8 bases sitting between them.

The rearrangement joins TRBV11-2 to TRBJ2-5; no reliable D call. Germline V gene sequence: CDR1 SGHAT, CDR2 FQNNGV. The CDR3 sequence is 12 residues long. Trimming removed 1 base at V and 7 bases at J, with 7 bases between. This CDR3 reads CASSLGMRTQYF. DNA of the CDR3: TGTGCCAGCAGCTTAGGGATGAGGACCCAGTACTTC. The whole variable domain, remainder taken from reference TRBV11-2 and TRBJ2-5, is EAGVAQSPRYKIIEKRQSVAFWCNPISGHATLYWYQQILGQGPKLLIQFQNNGVVDDSQLPKDRFSAERLKGVDSTLKIQPAKLEDSAVYLCASSLGMRTQYFGPGTRLLVL.

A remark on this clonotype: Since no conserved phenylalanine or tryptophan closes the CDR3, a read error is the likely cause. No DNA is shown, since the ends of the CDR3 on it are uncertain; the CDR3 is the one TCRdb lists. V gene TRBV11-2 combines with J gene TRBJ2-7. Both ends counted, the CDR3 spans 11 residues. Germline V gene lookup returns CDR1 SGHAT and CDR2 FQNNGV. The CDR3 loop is CASSLAYEEYY.